This T cell receptor (beta chain) comes out of a study of control samples from healthy donors and cancer patients. TCRdb's table, derived via immunoSEQ multiplex PCR, lists solely in-frame clones and lacks some. The data show roughly 45,000 clones, around 90% seen once. The sequence came from a man aged 25-45 years with colorectal cancer. The source material was PBMCs.

CDR3 coding DNA: TGTGCCAGCAGCTTTTCGGGGGGCCGGAACTATGGCTACACCTTC. Translation gives CASSFSGGRNYGYTF. This chain joins TRBV7-9 and TRBJ1-2; the D gene is possibly TRBD1 (6 bases). Trimming removed 3 bases at V and 2 bases at J, with 13 bases between. This CDR3 is 15 amino acids long. Per germline, CDR1 SEHNR and CDR2 FQNEAQ (reference sequence).